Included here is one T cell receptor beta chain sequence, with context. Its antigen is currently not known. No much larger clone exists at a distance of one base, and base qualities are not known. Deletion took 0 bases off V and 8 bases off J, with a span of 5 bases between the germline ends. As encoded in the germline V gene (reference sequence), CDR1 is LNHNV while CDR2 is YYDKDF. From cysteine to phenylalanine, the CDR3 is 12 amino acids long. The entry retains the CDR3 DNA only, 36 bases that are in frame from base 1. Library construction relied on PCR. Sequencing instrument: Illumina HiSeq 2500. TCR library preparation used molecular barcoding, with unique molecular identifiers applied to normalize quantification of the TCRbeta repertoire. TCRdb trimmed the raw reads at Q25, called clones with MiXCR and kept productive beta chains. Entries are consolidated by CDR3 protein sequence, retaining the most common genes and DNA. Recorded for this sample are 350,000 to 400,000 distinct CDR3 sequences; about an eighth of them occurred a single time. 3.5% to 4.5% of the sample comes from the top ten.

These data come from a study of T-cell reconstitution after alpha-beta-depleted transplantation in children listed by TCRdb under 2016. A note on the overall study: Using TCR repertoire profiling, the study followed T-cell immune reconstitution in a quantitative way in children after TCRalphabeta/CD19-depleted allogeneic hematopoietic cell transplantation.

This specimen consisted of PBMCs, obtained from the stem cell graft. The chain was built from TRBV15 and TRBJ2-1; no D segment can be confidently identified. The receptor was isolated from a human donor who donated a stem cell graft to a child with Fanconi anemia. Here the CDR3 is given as CATSRDPDEQFF. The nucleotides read TGTGCCACCAGCAGAGATCCAGATGAGCAGTTCTTC.